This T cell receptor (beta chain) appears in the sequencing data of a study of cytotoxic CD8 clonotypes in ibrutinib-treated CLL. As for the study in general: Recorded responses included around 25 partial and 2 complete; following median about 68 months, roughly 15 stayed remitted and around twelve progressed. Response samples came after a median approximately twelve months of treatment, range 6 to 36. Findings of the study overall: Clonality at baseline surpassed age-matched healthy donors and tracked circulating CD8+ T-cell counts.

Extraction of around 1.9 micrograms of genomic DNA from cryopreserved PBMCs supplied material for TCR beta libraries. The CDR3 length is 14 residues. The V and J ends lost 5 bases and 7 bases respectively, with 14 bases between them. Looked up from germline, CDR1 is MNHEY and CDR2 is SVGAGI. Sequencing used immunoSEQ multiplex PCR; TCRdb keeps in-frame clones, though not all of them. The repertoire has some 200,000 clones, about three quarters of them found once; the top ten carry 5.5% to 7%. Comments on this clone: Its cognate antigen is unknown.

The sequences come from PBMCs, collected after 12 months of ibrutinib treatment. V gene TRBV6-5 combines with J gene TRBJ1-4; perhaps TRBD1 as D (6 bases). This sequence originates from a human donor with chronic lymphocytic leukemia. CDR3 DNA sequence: TGTGCCAGCAGTACAGGGCGAAGAACTGAAAAACTGTTTTTT. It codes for CASSTGRRTEKLFF.